This T cell receptor beta chain was retrieved from a study of CD8 T cells in ankylosing spondylitis. TCRdb itself ran the 5' RACE reads through MiXCR, one entry per CDR3 protein. This table has about 240,000 distinct CDR3 sequences, around 9.1% appearing once. CDR3 length: 18 residues. Germline CDR1 reads SGHAT; CDR2 reads FQDESV (reference sequence). V trimming: 5 bases; J trimming: 2 bases; junction bases outside the gene matches: 15. Findings of the study overall: Earlier authors reported some of these motif variants in reactive arthritis synovial fluid and blood. A motif in TCR beta, a set of roughly eight highly homologous variants, appeared characteristic of ankylosing spondylitis blood. Disease-linked clones displayed a CD8+ phenotype and appeared relatively rarely in peripheral blood. There was reportedly significant enrichment of clones that were disease-linked in matched ankylosing spondylitis synovial fluid.

This clonotype has a count of ten or more. Its antigen is not identified. This chain links TRBV11-1 with TRBJ2-7; 10 bases are shared with TRBD2. The sequencing sample was made of blood, either unsorted or a sorted T cell fraction (not recorded which). The TCR originated in a male donor with ankylosing spondylitis or in good health (not recorded which). For the CDR3, the DNA is TGTGCCAGCAGCCTCAAACCCTCCTCCGGGACTAGCGCCTACGAGCAGTACTTC. Protein sequence: CASSLKPSSGTSAYEQYF.